This TCR beta chain appears in the sequencing data of a study of regulatory T cells in long-lasting Graves disease. Per germline, CDR1 MNHEY and CDR2 SVGAGI. This CDR3 is 15 amino acids long. V was trimmed by 0 bases and J by 3 bases, leaving 12 bases between them. Time point given: persistent/refractory GD, antithyroid drugs over 5 years with positive TRAb. PBMC-derived RNA was used for the TCR library. Through Arm-PCR of CDR3 regions and iRepertoire HTBI primers, TCR beta libraries were built. TCRdb re-derived calls from the multiplex PCR reads in MiXCR, one entry per CDR3 protein. This sample has around 430,000 distinct CDR3 sequences, with roughly 22% found just once. Ten or more counts support this clonotype.

The sample in question was peripheral blood mononuclear cells (PBMCs), obtained when the disease was refractory, from a patient treated with antithyroid drugs. The source is a female donor with Graves disease. The chain joins TRBV6-5 to TRBJ2-7, with D possibly matching TRBD2 (5 bases). This CDR3 is CASSYSKWGDYEQYF. CDR3 nucleotides: TGTGCCAGCAGTTACTCGAAATGGGGAGACTACGAGCAGTACTTC.